Listed below are T cell receptor beta chains from one sample, sequenced in a study of T cell responses to AZD1222 COVID-19 vaccine. Repertoires were generated with immunoSEQ multiplex PCR, while TCRdb's copy carries only in-frame clones and drops some. The sample holds some 40,000 clones, about four fifths seen once. This specimen was peripheral blood, taken 28 days after the second dose of the MenACWY control vaccine. These receptors were obtained from an adult who received the MenACWY meningococcal vaccine as a control. CDR3s include the opening cysteine and the closing phenylalanine or tryptophan. Fields, in order: CDR3 DNA, CDR3 protein, V gene, D gene, clone size, J gene. D genes are given only for firm matches. The size of a clone is reported for some rows only, either as once, few or many, or as a class for expanded clones.

CDR3nt: TGTGCCAGCAGCGGGGGACAGGAGAACACTGAAGCTTTCTTT
CDR3aa: CASSGGQENTEAFF
v_gene: TRBV28
d_gene: TRBD1
abundance: once
j_gene: TRBJ1-1

CDR3nt: TGTGCCAGCAGCGATACAGATACGCAGTATTTT
CDR3aa: CASSDTDTQYF
v_gene: TRBV7-9
d_gene: -
abundance: once
j_gene: TRBJ2-3

CDR3nt: TGTGCCAGCAGCCAAGTGAGTAACGAGCAGTACTTC
CDR3aa: CASSQVSNEQYF
v_gene: TRBV3-1/TRBV3-2
d_gene: -
abundance: -
j_gene: TRBJ2-7

CDR3nt: TGTGCCAGCAGCGAGGGGGGAGATACGCAGTATTTT
CDR3aa: CASSEGGDTQYF
v_gene: TRBV7-8
d_gene: -
abundance: -
j_gene: TRBJ2-3

CDR3nt: TGCGCCAGCAGCTTCGGGGACACCGGGGAGCTGTTTTTT
CDR3aa: CASSFGDTGELFF
v_gene: TRBV5-1
d_gene: -
abundance: few
j_gene: TRBJ2-2

CDR3nt: TGTGCCAGCAGCCCCGGAGAACGGGAGCTGTTTTTT
CDR3aa: CASSPGERELFF
v_gene: TRBV7-2
d_gene: -
abundance: once
j_gene: TRBJ2-2

CDR3nt: TGTGCCAGCAGCGCTCAGGGGGAAGGACTGTTTTTT
CDR3aa: CASSAQGEGLFF
v_gene: TRBV7-9
d_gene: TRBD1
abundance: -
j_gene: TRBJ1-4

CDR3nt: TGCGCCAGCAGACAGGGGGCTGGCTACACCTTC
CDR3aa: CASRQGAGYTF
v_gene: TRBV5-1
d_gene: TRBD1
abundance: -
j_gene: TRBJ1-2

CDR3nt: TGTGCCAGCAGCTCACAGAGCCTCTATGGCTACACCTTC
CDR3aa: CASSSQSLYGYTF
v_gene: TRBV14
d_gene: -
abundance: -
j_gene: TRBJ1-2

CDR3nt: TGTGCCAGCAGTTACTCGAGAGGACAGGGAAACTATGGCTACACCTTC
CDR3aa: CASSYSRGQGNYGYTF
v_gene: TRBV6-5
d_gene: TRBD1
abundance: -
j_gene: TRBJ1-2

CDR3nt: TGTGCCAGCAGTGACGGGACTAGCGGGGGAAATGAGCAGTTCTTC
CDR3aa: CASSDGTSGGNEQFF
v_gene: TRBV6-4
d_gene: TRBD2
abundance: -
j_gene: TRBJ2-1

CDR3nt: TGTGCCACCAAGGGACAGAACAATCAGCCCCAGCATTTT
CDR3aa: CATKGQNNQPQHF
v_gene: TRBV15
d_gene: TRBD1
abundance: -
j_gene: TRBJ1-5

CDR3nt: TGTGCCAGCAGCTTACCAGCGGGGGTAGTTAGACCGAGCGCAGATACGCAGTATTTT
CDR3aa: CASSLPAGVVRPSADTQYF
v_gene: TRBV7-2
d_gene: TRBD2
abundance: -
j_gene: TRBJ2-3

CDR3nt: TGTGCCAGCTCACCCGGGACAGGGCAAAGGAGGTTATACAATGAGCAGTTCTTC
CDR3aa: CASSPGTGQRRLYNEQFF
v_gene: TRBV18
d_gene: TRBD1
abundance: -
j_gene: TRBJ2-1

CDR3nt: TGTGCCAGCGGGATCCTTAGGTTGGGGGGGCGCACAGATACGCAGTATTTT
CDR3aa: CASGILRLGGRTDTQYF
v_gene: TRBV28
d_gene: -
abundance: -
j_gene: TRBJ2-3

CDR3nt: TGCAGTGCTAGGGGTCAGCCCCAGCATTTT
CDR3aa: CSARGQPQHF
v_gene: TRBV20-1
d_gene: -
abundance: few
j_gene: TRBJ1-5

CDR3nt: TGTGCCAGCAGTCGCGGGCAACGGGAAAAACTGTTTTTT
CDR3aa: CASSRGQREKLFF
v_gene: TRBV6-6
d_gene: -
abundance: -
j_gene: TRBJ1-4

CDR3nt: TGTGCCAGTAGTAGGGACAGGGAGAACACTGAAGCTTTCTTT
CDR3aa: CASSRDRENTEAFF
v_gene: TRBV19
d_gene: TRBD1
abundance: -
j_gene: TRBJ1-1

CDR3nt: TGTGCCAGCAGCTTACAGGGGTATGTGACTGAAGCTTTCTTT
CDR3aa: CASSLQGYVTEAFF
v_gene: TRBV11-2
d_gene: -
abundance: -
j_gene: TRBJ1-1

CDR3nt: TGTGTCAGCAAAGATCCGGGGGGCACTGAAGCTTTCTTT
CDR3aa: CVSKDPGGTEAFF
v_gene: TRBV25-1
d_gene: -
abundance: -
j_gene: TRBJ1-1

CDR3nt: TGTGCCAGCAGCCCAGTACGGGACAGGACCTACGAGCAGTACTTC
CDR3aa: CASSPVRDRTYEQYF
v_gene: TRBV7-8
d_gene: TRBD1
abundance: -
j_gene: TRBJ2-7

CDR3nt: TGTGCCAGCAGCAGACAGGGAGTGGGCTACGAGCAGTACTTC
CDR3aa: CASSRQGVGYEQYF
v_gene: TRBV5-5
d_gene: TRBD1
abundance: -
j_gene: TRBJ2-7

CDR3nt: TGTGCCTGGAGTGTAAATCCAGCGAATTTTCCTTCACCCCTCCACTTT
CDR3aa: CAWSVNPANFPSPLHF
v_gene: TRBV30
d_gene: -
abundance: -
j_gene: TRBJ1-6

CDR3nt: TGTGCCTGGATAGCTGGAAACACCATATATTTT
CDR3aa: CAWIAGNTIYF
v_gene: TRBV30
d_gene: -
abundance: -
j_gene: TRBJ1-3

CDR3nt: TGCGCCAGCAGTGAGTCGTTGGTCGGGGGGGCGCTTCACTTC
CDR3aa: CASSESLVGGALHF
v_gene: TRBV10-1
d_gene: TRBD2
abundance: -
j_gene: TRBJ2-7

CDR3nt: TGTGCCAGCACCAGAGCTAGCGGGAGGACTTATGGGGCCAACGTCCTGACTTTC
CDR3aa: CASTRASGRTYGANVLTF
v_gene: TRBV28
d_gene: TRBD2
abundance: -
j_gene: TRBJ2-6

CDR3nt: TGTGCCAGCAGTTCTGACTCAGCGGGGGGAAACACCATATATTTT
CDR3aa: CASSSDSAGGNTIYF
v_gene: TRBV28
d_gene: -
abundance: -
j_gene: TRBJ1-3

CDR3nt: TGTGCCAGCACTCCGGGACAGGGCTTCTATGGCTACACCTTC
CDR3aa: CASTPGQGFYGYTF
v_gene: TRBV2
d_gene: TRBD1
abundance: -
j_gene: TRBJ1-2